The 17 T cell receptor beta chains below come from one sample, sequenced in a study of shared T cell receptors in the human thymus. Sequencing was performed with immunoSEQ multiplex PCR; in TCRdb, only in-frame clones are kept and a portion is missing. The table includes hundreds of thousands of clones, around 78% detected once. In addition, the sample was reused for a study of human thymus T cells.

Sequenced input: thymocytes. The receptors stem from a boy less than two years old with a congenital heart defect.

This chain joins TRBV19 and TRBJ1-1; TRBD1 is a possible D gene (6 bases). V was pared by 7 bases and J by 1 base, with 13 bases between. Germline V gene lookup returns CDR1 LNHDA and CDR2 SQIVND (reference sequence). The CDR3 extends over 14 amino acids. The CDR3 region is CASTPRGANTEAFF. The CDR3 DNA reads TGTGCCAGTACCCCGCGGGGGGCGAACACTGAAGCTTTCTTT.

V and J are TRBV7-2 and TRBJ2-4; D might be TRBD1 (5 bases). Germline V gene sequence: CDR1 SGHTA, CDR2 FQGNSA. V lost 4 bases to trimming and J lost 3 bases, with 13 bases between them. The CDR3 totals 15 residues. The CDR3 region has the DNA TGTGCCAGCAGCTCCCTCGGACACATCAAAAACATTCAGTACTTC. Its protein product is CASSSLGHIKNIQYF.

V usage is TRBV7-9 and J usage is TRBJ1-4; 7 positions match TRBD1. The CDR3 extends over 16 amino acids. The germline V gene encodes CDR1 SEHNR and CDR2 FQNEAQ (reference sequence). The ends lost 5 bases at V and 5 bases at J; junction bases unmatched: 11. The CDR3 loop reads CASSRKTGRLNEKLFF. The DNA of the CDR3 is TGTGCCAGCAGCCGAAAGACAGGGCGGTTAAATGAAAAACTGTTTTTT. Variable domain in full (rest from reference TRBV7-9 and TRBJ1-4): DTGVSQNPRHKITKRGQNVTFRCDPISEHNRLYWYRQTLGQGPEFLTYFQNEAQLEKSRLLSDRFSAERPKGSFSTLEIQRTEQGDSAMYLCASSRKTGRLNEKLFFGSGTQLSVL.

V gene TRBV5-4 combines with J gene TRBJ2-3, with 9 bases identical to TRBD2. CDR1 is SGHNT, CDR2 YYREEE, per germline (reference sequence). The CDR3 spans 18 residues. With 0 bases clipped from V and 3 bases from J, the junction kept 11 bases outside the gene matches. CDR3 protein: CASSLGLRRREGTDTQYF. CDR3 nucleotide sequence: TGTGCCAGCAGCTTGGGGCTGAGACGGCGGGAGGGGACAGATACGCAGTATTTT. The complete variable domain, with remaining parts taken from reference TRBV5-4 and TRBJ2-3, reads ETGVTQSPTHLIKTRGQQVTLRCSSQSGHNTVSWYQQALGQGPQFIFQYYREEENGRGNFPPRFSGLQFPNYSSELNVNALELDDSALYLCASSLGLRRREGTDTQYFGPGTRLTVL.

The chain carries TRBV4-1 and TRBJ2-7; TRBD2 matches 13 bases. V lost 4 bases to trimming and J lost 3 bases; unmatched junction nucleotides: 6. The CDR3 is 16 residues long. The germline CDR1 and CDR2 sequences are MGHRA and YSYEKL. The CDR3 protein is CASSPATSGRVYEQYF. DNA for the CDR3: TGCGCCAGCAGCCCGGCCACTAGCGGGAGGGTCTACGAGCAGTACTTC.

This rearrangement joins TRBV19 to TRBJ2-2; 12 bases align to TRBD2. From germline, CDR1 is LNHDA and CDR2 SQIVND (reference sequence). This CDR3 region has 16 residues. V lost 5 bases and J lost 6; bases outside the gene matches: 7. In nucleotides, the CDR3 is TGTGCCAGTAGTGCCGAACTAGCGGGAGGTTCCGGGGAGCTGTTTTTT. Its protein product is CASSAELAGGSGELFF.

The CDR3 DNA follows: TGTGCCAGCAGTTCTCGGACTAGCGACCACAATGAGCAGTTCTTC. The encoded protein is CASSSRTSDHNEQFF. V usage is TRBV28 and J usage is TRBJ2-1, with TRBD2 matching over 9 bases. V lost 4 bases to trimming and J lost 5 bases; unmatched junction nucleotides: 6. Germline CDR1 MDHEN, CDR2 SYDVKM. There are 15 residues in the CDR3.

The chain is built from TRBV15 and TRBJ2-7; 10 nucleotides align to TRBD1. CDR3 length: 17 residues. The germline V gene has CDR1 LNHNV and CDR2 YYDKDF (reference sequence). V gave up 6 bases and J gave up 2 bases; unmatched junction bases: 13. CDR3 region: CATRDLPGQGPTYEQYF. In DNA form, the CDR3 reads TGTGCCACCAGGGATTTACCGGGACAGGGGCCCACCTACGAGCAGTACTTC. The full variable domain, in which reference TRBV15 and TRBJ2-7 provide the parts outside the CDR3, is DAMVIQNPRYQVTQFGKPVTLSCSQTLNHNVMYWYQQKSSQAPKLLFHYYDKDFNNEADTPDNFQSRRPNTSFCFLDIRSPGLGDTAMYLCATRDLPGQGPTYEQYFGPGTRLTVT.

This chain uses TRBV5-4 with TRBJ2-7, with 8 positions matching TRBD2. From germline, CDR1 is SGHNT and CDR2 YYREEE (reference sequence). The V segment lost 4 bases and the J segment 2 bases; nucleotides outside the gene matches: 11. The CDR3 consists of 16 residues. The CDR3 region is CASSPGRLAGTYEQYF. The DNA of the CDR3 is TGTGCCAGCAGCCCGGGGAGGCTAGCGGGCACCTACGAGCAGTACTTC.

The rearrangement links TRBV6-5 to TRBJ2-7; a possible D gene is TRBD1 (5 bases). Germline V gives CDR1 MNHEY, CDR2 SVGAGI. V gave up 2 bases and J gave up 6 bases, with 17 bases separating them. CDR3 length equals 15 residues. CDR3 in amino acids: CASSYDRGHSSEQYF. CDR3 bases: TGTGCCAGCAGTTACGACAGAGGTCACAGTAGCGAGCAGTACTTC.

The chain links TRBV19 to TRBJ1-5; 9 nucleotides agree with TRBD1. CDR3 size: 15 residues. With V trimmed by 6 bases and J by 6 bases, 9 bases remained unmatched. In germline, CDR1 is LNHDA, CDR2 SQIVND (reference sequence). CDR3 bases: TGTGCCAGTAGCCCGGGACAGGGATTAGGTCAGCCCCAGCATTTT. Translating it yields CASSPGQGLGQPQHF.

This chain links TRBV28 with TRBJ1-1, with TRBD1 identical over 8 bases. Germline assignment: CDR1 MDHEN and CDR2 SYDVKM. The V and J ends lost 11 bases and 2 bases, in that order; junction bases with no gene match: 7. The CDR3 covers 13 residues. CDR3 amino acids: CAADRGLNTEAFF. CDR3 bases: TGTGCCGCAGACAGGGGCTTAAACACTGAAGCTTTCTTT.

The chain has TRBV5-5 and TRBJ1-5; maybe TRBD1 (5 bases). CDR1 and CDR2 (germline): SGHKS, YYEKEE (reference sequence). The V gene lost 7 bases and the J gene lost 4 bases, with 12 bases spanning the gap. The CDR3 totals 13 residues. CDR3 sequence (DNA): TGTGCCAGCGGGGCAGGTGATAATCAGCCCCAGCATTTT. Translating gives CASGAGDNQPQHF.

This sequence joins TRBV11-2 and TRBJ2-1; TRBD2 matches 13 bases. This CDR3 spans 14 amino acids. The V and J ends lost 5 bases and 6 bases, in that order; junction bases with no gene match: 1. The germline V gene encodes CDR1 SGHAT and CDR2 FQNNGV. CDR3 in amino acids: CASSRTSGSNEQFF. CDR3 bases: TGTGCCAGCAGCCGGACTAGCGGGAGCAATGAGCAGTTCTTC.

The chain joins TRBV4-2 to TRBJ2-7, with TRBD2 matching 9 bases. Germline assignment: CDR1 LGHNA and CDR2 YNFKEQ. The CDR3 contains 16 residues. J was trimmed by 7 bases and V by 1 base; bases with no gene match: 11. This CDR3 is CASSQGFNVAGDEQYF. The CDR3 nucleotides are TGTGCCAGCAGCCAAGGGTTTAACGTAGCGGGGGATGAGCAGTACTTC.

The genes are TRBV28 and TRBJ1-5; perhaps TRBD1 as D (6 bases). Trimming removed 10 bases at V and 1 base at J, with 23 bases between. Looked up from germline, CDR1 is MDHEN and CDR2 is SYDVKM. The CDR3 is 17 residues long. CDR3 nucleotides: TGTGCCACTAATCAGGGGTCCCGTTTATGGAGCAATCAGCCCCAGCATTTT. This translates into CATNQGSRLWSNQPQHF.

The chain uses TRBV5-1 and TRBJ2-2, with 8 bases aligning to TRBD2. The CDR3 covers 15 residues. Germline CDR1 and CDR2: SGHRS and YFSETQ. With V trimmed by 3 bases and J by 6 bases, 7 bases remained unmatched. CDR3 protein: CASSWSGRGSGELFF. As DNA, the CDR3 is TGCGCCAGCAGCTGGAGCGGGAGAGGCTCCGGGGAGCTGTTTTTT.